These T cell receptor beta chains were read from a single sample in a study of OX40 agonist ivuxolimab in advanced cancers. The method was immunoSEQ multiplex PCR; TCRdb's version includes in-frame clones alone and lacks a portion of them. The table shows fewer than 70,000 clones, with roughly 87% occurring only once. The source was CD4+ or CD8+ T cells sorted from blood, collected in a trial of the OX40 agonist ivuxolimab. The receptors here all came from an adult with an advanced solid tumor such as melanoma, head and neck, liver or kidney cancer. The CDR3 runs from the conserved cysteine through the conserved F or W. Fields, in order: V gene, clone size, J gene, D gene, CDR3 length, CDR3 DNA, CDR3 protein. D genes are given only for firm matches. The listing skips clone size in some rows; elsewhere it reads once, few, many or a size class.

>TRBV9|once|TRBJ2-1|-|12
TGTGCCAGCAGCGGCCTTAACAATGAGCAGTTCTTC
CASSGLNNEQFF
>TRBV6-1|-|TRBJ1-5|-|14
TGTGCCAGCGGGCCCCGCGGTGGCAATCAGCCCCAGCATTTT
CASGPRGGNQPQHF
>TRBV7-6|once|TRBJ1-2|-|14
TGTGCCAGCAGCTTAGGAGGGTTAAACTATGGCTACACCTTC
CASSLGGLNYGYTF
>TRBV4-2|once|TRBJ2-7|TRBD1|15
TGTGCCAGCAGCCGTCAACAGGGGGTGGGGTACGAGCAGTACTTC
CASSRQQGVGYEQYF
>TRBV7-6|-|TRBJ1-3|-|11
TGTGCCAGCAGCTTAGGAAACACCATATATTTT
CASSLGNTIYF
>TRBV28|-|TRBJ2-7|-|12
TGTGCCAGCAACGGACTCGGCCCCGAGCAGTACTTC
CASNGLGPEQYF
>TRBV25-1|-|TRBJ2-1|TRBD2|16
TGTGCCAGCAGTGAAAGGACTAGCGGGAGGGCTTTTGAGCAGTTCTTC
CASSERTSGRAFEQFF
>TRBV11-2|-|TRBJ2-1|TRBD2|17
TGTGCCAGCAGCCGGACTAGCGGGAGCTGGTCCTACAATGAGCAGTTCTTC
CASSRTSGSWSYNEQFF
>TRBV4-2|-|TRBJ1-2|-|15
TGTGCCAGCAGCCAAGGGAAAGGATACCTCTGGGGCTACACCTTC
CASSQGKGYLWGYTF
>TRBV10-3|once|TRBJ2-3|-|15
TGTGCCATCAGTGAGGGGGTACTGCAAAGAGATACGCAGTATTTT
CAISEGVLQRDTQYF
>TRBV6-6|-|TRBJ1-3|-|11
TGTGCCACTAGAACTGGAAACACCATATATTTT
CATRTGNTIYF
>TRBV2|-|TRBJ1-4|-|14
TGTGCCAGCAGTGAGGGCGGGCCTGAGGGAAAACTGTTTTTT
CASSEGGPEGKLFF
>TRBV5-1|-|TRBJ1-1|-|16
TGCGCCAGCAGCTTGGGGAGCTGGGGGGAGAACACTGAAGCTTTCTTT
CASSLGSWGENTEAFF
>TRBV6-5|-|TRBJ2-2|-|13
TGTGCCAGCAGACCCCCGGGTGGCGGGGAGCTGTTTTTT
CASRPPGGGELFF
>TRBV7-9|-|TRBJ2-5|-|14
TGTGCCAGCAGCTTAGATTACCTACTGGAGACCCAGTACTTC
CASSLDYLLETQYF
>TRBV7-9|-|TRBJ2-5|-|15
TGTGCCAGCAGCTTAACGATAGGGGGGTTCAAAGCCCAGTACTTC
CASSLTIGGFKAQYF
>TRBV6-6|few|TRBJ1-1|TRBD1|11
TGTGCCAGCAGCTTTGGACAGGACGCTTTCTTT
CASSFGQDAFF
>TRBV10-2|-|TRBJ2-1|TRBD2|18
TGCGCCAGCAGTGAGGCTGAGCGGGAGAAGAGCTCCTACAATGAGCAGTTCTTC
CASSEAEREKSSYNEQFF
>TRBV2|-|TRBJ1-1|-|14
TGTGCCAGCAGTGAACTACATCAGAACACTGAAGCTTTCTTT
CASSELHQNTEAFF
>TRBV5-1|-|TRBJ1-3|-|13
TGCGCCAGCAGCCGCGGCTCTGGAAACACCATATATTTT
CASSRGSGNTIYF
>TRBV5-4|-|TRBJ1-4|TRBD1|15
TGTGCCAGCAGCTCTAACAGGGGGTTAGATGAAAAACTGTTTTTT
CASSSNRGLDEKLFF
>TRBV11-2|-|TRBJ2-3|TRBD2|17
TGTGCCAGCAGTTTCGGACTAGCGGGAGGGCCAACAGATACGCAGTATTTT
CASSFGLAGGPTDTQYF
>TRBV5-1|-|TRBJ1-3|-|15
TGCGCCAGCAGCTTTACAAGTGGGTCCGGAAACACCATATATTTT
CASSFTSGSGNTIYF
>TRBV29-1|-|TRBJ1-2|-|11
TGCAGCGTTGCAGGTGACTATGGCTACACCTTC
CSVAGDYGYTF
>TRBV27|-|TRBJ1-5|TRBD1|14
TGTGCCAGCAGTTCGACAGGGGCGTATCAGCCCCAGCATTTT
CASSSTGAYQPQHF
>TRBV2|-|TRBJ1-2|TRBD1|14
TGTGCCAGCAGTGAAGGACAGGGGGCGAGGGGCTACACCTTC
CASSEGQGARGYTF
>TRBV11-3|-|TRBJ1-2|-|14
TGTGCCAGCAGCTTAGAGGGACTGAGCGGTGGCTACACCTTC
CASSLEGLSGGYTF
>TRBV25-1|-|TRBJ2-3|-|12
TGTGCCAGTAAAGGGGGCACAGATACGCAGTATTTT
CASKGGTDTQYF
>TRBV21-1|-|TRBJ2-1|-|17
TGTGCCAGCAGCAAACCTTCCAAAACGAGAGGGCGGAATGAGCAGTTCTTC
CASSKPSKTRGRNEQFF
>TRBV11-2|-|TRBJ1-2|TRBD1|16
TGTGCCAGCAGCTTATTTCAGACAGGGTTTGGAGGCGGCTACACCTTC
CASSLFQTGFGGGYTF
>TRBV19|few|TRBJ2-5|TRBD1|14
TGTGCCAGTAGCAATCCGGGACAGCAAGAGACCCAGTACTTC
CASSNPGQQETQYF
>TRBV7-6|-|TRBJ2-2|-|16
TGTGCCAGCAGCCTAGGTCGGGGGGCGAGCACCGGGGAGCTGTTTTTT
CASSLGRGASTGELFF
>TRBV4-2|-|TRBJ1-4|TRBD1|16
TGTGCCAGCAGCCATACCGGGACAGGGGATAGTGAAAAACTGTTTTTT
CASSHTGTGDSEKLFF
>TRBV12-5|-|TRBJ2-5|-|13
TGTGCTAGTGGTTTACTCAGACAAGAGACCCAGTACTTC
CASGLLRQETQYF
>TRBV19|once|TRBJ1-5|TRBD1|16
TGTGCCAGTAGTATGACAGGGGGCGGAATCAATCAGCCCCAGCATTTT
CASSMTGGGINQPQHF
>TRBV27|-|TRBJ2-7|-|13
TGTGCCAGCAGTTTAACTTCCTCCTACGAGCAGTACTTC
CASSLTSSYEQYF
>TRBV14|-|TRBJ2-2|TRBD2|16
TGTGCCAGCAGCCCGTGGACTAGCGGGAGAACCGGGGAGCTGTTTTTT
CASSPWTSGRTGELFF
>TRBV5-4|-|TRBJ2-3|-|14
TGTGCCAGCAGCTTCCAGGGTAGGCCAGATACGCAGTATTTT
CASSFQGRPDTQYF
>TRBV21-1|-|TRBJ2-2|-|16
TGTGCCAGCAGCAAAGAACAGGGACGGGGCACCGGGGAGCTGTTTTTT
CASSKEQGRGTGELFF
>TRBV29-1|few|TRBJ2-5|-|11
TGCAGCGTTGTGTCCCAGGGTAAACAGTACTTC
CSVVSQGKQYF